Each of the 28 T cell receptor beta chains below was sequenced from the same sample in a study of CD8+ T cells in alopecia areata. Sequencing templates came from extracted RNA that was reverse transcribed into cDNA. Data came from immunoSEQ multiplex PCR; TCRdb stores just in-frame clones and leaves some out. The sample has 100,000 to 150,000 clones, 45% to 50% seen once. The sequencing sample was made of NKG2D-low CD8+ T cells sorted from blood. These receptors came from a human donor with alopecia areata.

V and J are TRBV28 and TRBJ2-4; no clear D gene. Trimming cost V 7 bases and J 7 bases, with 17 bases left between them. There are 14 residues in the CDR3. The germline CDR1 and CDR2 sequences are MDHEN and SYDVKM. The CDR3 loop reads CASTPWSAANIQYF. CDR3 bases: TGTGCCAGCACGCCTTGGTCCGCGGCCAACATTCAGTACTTC.

The table lists this clone with a few counts. The chain recombines TRBV29-1 with TRBJ1-6, with 7 bases that match TRBD1. The CDR3 consists of 13 residues. Germline lookup yields CDR1 SQVTM and CDR2 ANQGSEA. With V trimmed by 4 bases and J by 9 bases, 6 bases remained unmatched. The CDR3 region has the DNA TGCAGCGTTGTCGGAGGGGGCGGTTCACCCCTCCACTTT. This gives the protein CSVVGGGGSPLHF.

The V call is TRBV7-8, the J call TRBJ2-7; D may be TRBD1 (5 bases). Germline CDR1 reads SGHVS; CDR2 reads FQNEAQ. The V gene lost 1 base and the J gene lost 4 bases, with 8 bases spanning the gap. The CDR3 covers 13 residues. CDR3 in DNA: TGTGCCAGCAGCTTAGATCCAGGGTACGAGCAGTACTTC. This translates into CASSLDPGYEQYF.

This clone turned up a few times. The chain combines TRBV30 with TRBJ1-1, with a weak D call TRBD1 (5 bases). The CDR3 totals 12 residues. In germline, CDR1 is GTSNPN, CDR2 SVGIG (reference sequence). This CDR3 is CGLRGANTEAFF. CDR3 sequence (DNA): TGTGGATTGAGGGGCGCGAACACTGAAGCTTTCTTT.

The chain joins TRBV23-1 to TRBJ1-5, with 8 bases lining up with TRBD1. TRBV23-1 carries the ORF label, with uncertain function. The CDR3 runs to 14 residues. The junction had 7 bases not matched to a gene; V was cut back by 2 bases and J by 10 bases. For the CDR3, the DNA is TGCGCCAGCAGTCAACGGACAGGGAGGAAACCCCAGCATTTT. Its translation is CASSQRTGRKPQHF.

V usage is TRBV5-1 and J usage is TRBJ2-1; tentatively, D is TRBD1 or TRBD2 (5 bases each). Germline CDR1 SGHRS, CDR2 YFSETQ. The V gene lost 4 bases and the J gene lost 8 bases, with 13 bases spanning the gap. There are 13 residues in the CDR3. Here the CDR3 reads CASSTQRGYEQFF. CDR3 bases: TGCGCCAGCAGCACACAGAGGGGTTATGAGCAGTTCTTC.

Note on this clone: This same CDR3 is encoded by further DNA sequences in the sample. The CDR3 region has the DNA TGCAGCGTTGAAGAGCAGGGGAACTATGGCTACACCTTC. Its protein product is CSVEEQGNYGYTF. The V and J genes are TRBV29-1 and TRBJ1-2; possibly TRBD1 for D (6 bases). Trimming removed 0 bases from V and 2 bases from J, with 7 bases in between. Germline values: CDR1 SQVTM, CDR2 ANQGSEA. The CDR3 has 13 residues.

This clone was seen only a few times. The chain employs TRBV15 and TRBJ2-3; D is undetermined. Trimming took off 5 bases at V and 2 bases at J, with 14 bases between the two ends. The CDR3 contains 15 residues. Germline lookup yields CDR1 LNHNV and CDR2 YYDKDF (reference sequence). CDR3: CATSPADSATDTQYF. CDR3 nucleotide sequence: TGTGCCACCAGCCCAGCAGATTCCGCCACAGATACGCAGTATTTT.

On this clone: Other DNA sequences of this sample code for an identical CDR3. The V gene is TRBV29-1, the J gene TRBJ2-7, with D hard to call. V lost 1 base to trimming and J lost 1 base, with 5 bases between them. Germline V lookup: CDR1 SQVTM, CDR2 ANQGSEA. The CDR3 length is 12 residues. The DNA for the CDR3 is TGCAGCGTTGAAGTCGGTTCCTACGAGCAGTACTTC. Translation gives CSVEVGSYEQYF.

The V call is TRBV7-9, the J call TRBJ1-6, with 8 bases matching TRBD1. From germline, CDR1 is SEHNR and CDR2 FQNEAQ (reference sequence). Trimming cost V 6 bases and J 9 bases; bases outside gene matches: 7. CDR3 size: 14 residues. CDR3 DNA: TGTGCCAGCAGGTTGGACAGGGCGCTTTCACCCCTCCACTTT. Amino acids: CASRLDRALSPLHF. The complete variable domain, with remaining parts taken from reference TRBV7-9 and TRBJ1-6, reads DTGVSQNPRHKITKRGQNVTFRCDPISEHNRLYWYRQTLGQGPEFLTYFQNEAQLEKSRLLSDRFSAERPKGSFSTLEIQRTEQGDSAMYLCASRLDRALSPLHFGNGTRLTVT.

The chain uses TRBV5-1 and TRBJ2-7; tentatively, D is TRBD1 (5 bases). Deletions cut 0 bases from V and 3 bases from J, with 10 bases between. The CDR3 totals 14 residues. Germline values: CDR1 SGHRS, CDR2 YFSETQ. CDR3 DNA: TGCGCCAGCAGCTTGGGGGGCGAATACTACGAGCAGTACTTC. This sequence encodes CASSLGGEYYEQYF.

The rearrangement links TRBV28 to TRBJ2-3, with 7 bases matching TRBD1. The CDR3 covers 14 residues. Germline lookup yields CDR1 MDHEN and CDR2 SYDVKM. Trimming cost V 10 bases and J 0 bases; bases outside gene matches: 7. CDR3 coding DNA: TGTGCCATCGGACAGGCCCAAAGCACAGATACGCAGTATTTT. Its translation: CAIGQAQSTDTQYF.

This clone showed up just a few times. The V call is TRBV7-9, the J call TRBJ1-5; no clear D. Trimming took 2 bases from V and 2 from J, leaving 7 bases between them. CDR1 and CDR2 from the germline V gene are SEHNR and FQNEAQ (reference sequence). This CDR3 comprises 14 residues. As DNA, the CDR3 is TGTGCCAGCAGCTTAAATGCGGGCAATCAGCCCCAGCATTTT. It translates to CASSLNAGNQPQHF.

This clone was counted between two and nine times. The V call is TRBV28, the J call TRBJ2-1; 7 bases align to TRBD2. There are 12 residues in the CDR3. Trimming removed 5 bases from V and 8 bases from J; junction bases left unmatched: 3. CDR1 is MDHEN and CDR2 is SYDVKM in the germline V gene. The CDR3 loop reads CASSPSGDEQFF. The CDR3, as DNA: TGTGCCAGCAGTCCTAGCGGAGATGAGCAGTTCTTC.

This clone appeared a few times. CDR3 coding DNA: TGCAGCGTTGATGCCCCTAAAGAGACCCAGTACTTC. This translates into CSVDAPKETQYF. The chain is built from TRBV29-1 and TRBJ2-5; D is uncertain. V was shortened by 3 bases and J by 3 bases, with 8 bases between the two germline ends. CDR3 length: 12 residues. The germline V gene has CDR1 SQVTM and CDR2 ANQGSEA.

This chain links TRBV27 with TRBJ1-1, with D maybe TRBD1 (5 bases). Trimming shortened V by 2 bases and J by 3 bases, and 10 bases separated the two germline ends. This CDR3 spans 14 amino acids. Germline CDR1 and CDR2: MNHEY and SMNVEV (reference sequence). The CDR3 loop is CASSLIGGDTEAFF. CDR3 nucleotide sequence: TGTGCCAGCAGTTTAATCGGGGGGGACACTGAAGCTTTCTTT.

V and J are TRBV29-1 and TRBJ2-3; 11 nucleotides line up with TRBD1. The V segment lost 2 bases and the J segment 1 base; nucleotides outside the gene matches: 2. This CDR3 has 15 amino acids. CDR1 is SQVTM and CDR2 is ANQGSEA in the germline V gene. This CDR3 is CSVERGQGGTDTQYF. The DNA of the CDR3 is TGCAGCGTTGAAAGGGGACAGGGGGGCACAGATACGCAGTATTTT.

This clone was seen more than once but under ten times. The chain carries TRBV29-1 and TRBJ2-3, with 7 bases identical to TRBD1. Germline loops: CDR1 SQVTM, CDR2 ANQGSEA. The CDR3 loop spans 11 amino acids. V lost 6 bases to trimming and J lost 5 bases; unmatched junction nucleotides: 2. CDR3 nucleotides: TGCAGCGTGCAGGGGGAAGATACGCAGTATTTT. This gives the protein CSVQGEDTQYF.

This clone was detected a few times. The V call is TRBV29-1, the J call TRBJ2-7; 7 bases agree with TRBD2. This CDR3 spans 12 amino acids. Germline values: CDR1 SQVTM, CDR2 ANQGSEA. The junction had 9 bases not matched to a gene; V was cut back by 7 bases and J by 6 bases. DNA for the CDR3: TGCAGCGCATGGGAGCGCGGGAGCGAGCAGTACTTC. Encoded protein: CSAWERGSEQYF.

The sample holds a few counts of this clone. This chain joins TRBV28 and TRBJ2-7; possibly TRBD1 or TRBD2 for D (5 bases each). CDR1 is MDHEN and CDR2 is SYDVKM in the germline V gene. The CDR3 extends over 20 amino acids. Deletions cut 6 bases from V and 1 base from J, with 31 bases between. CDR3: CASSFGGGEGKHGWSYEQYF. CDR3 DNA: TGTGCCAGCAGCTTTGGTGGGGGAGAGGGGAAGCACGGTTGGTCCTACGAGCAGTACTTC. Combining the CDR3 with reference TRBV28 and TRBJ2-7 gives the whole variable domain DVKVTQSSRYLVKRTGEKVFLECVQDMDHENMFWYRQDPGLGLRLIYFSYDVKMKEKGDIPEGYSVSREKKERFSLILESASTNQTSMYLCASSFGGGEGKHGWSYEQYFGPGTRLTVT.

There are a few counts of this clone. This chain links TRBV28 with TRBJ2-2; the D is unclear. Germline lookup yields CDR1 MDHEN and CDR2 SYDVKM. With 5 bases removed from V and 3 bases from J, the gap between germline ends came to 13 bases. The CDR3 covers 15 residues. CDR3 residues: CASSPPDLDTGELFF. The CDR3 DNA is TGTGCCAGCAGTCCGCCCGATCTAGACACCGGGGAGCTGTTTTTT.

This clone appeared a few times. As DNA, the CDR3 is TGCGCCAGCAGCTTGAGGTTGGACACCGGGGAGCTGTTTTTT. Translated: CASSLRLDTGELFF. The chain employs TRBV5-1 and TRBJ2-2; D call uncertain. Trimming pared 1 base from V and 3 bases from J, leaving 7 bases between. The germline gives CDR1 SGHRS, CDR2 YFSETQ. The CDR3 covers 14 residues.

The gene calls are TRBV29-1 and TRBJ2-2, with 9 positions matching TRBD1. The CDR3 runs to 14 residues. The germline gives CDR1 SQVTM, CDR2 ANQGSEA. V shed 4 bases and J 6 bases; nucleotides not matched to a gene: 6. In DNA form, the CDR3 reads TGCAGCGTTGTACAGGGGGCTGGAGCCGGGGAGCTGTTTTTT. Translation: CSVVQGAGAGELFF.

This clone was found a few times. V and J are TRBV27 and TRBJ2-1; D not certain. The germline V gene encodes CDR1 MNHEY and CDR2 SMNVEV (reference sequence). This CDR3 is 11 amino acids long. Trimming pared 6 bases from V and 4 bases from J, leaving 4 bases between. CDR3 sequence (DNA): TGTGCCAGCAGCCAATACAATGAGCAGTTCTTC. Protein sequence: CASSQYNEQFF.

CDR3 loop: CASSPGRGYEQYF. The CDR3 DNA is TGCGCCAGCAGCCCAGGACGGGGGTACGAGCAGTACTTC. The chain has TRBV4-1 and TRBJ2-7, with D possibly matching TRBD2 (6 bases). The germline V and J ends were trimmed by 4 bases and 4 bases, with 11 bases remaining between them. This CDR3 is 13 amino acids long. The germline V gene encodes CDR1 MGHRA and CDR2 YSYEKL.

V usage is TRBV30 and J usage is TRBJ2-6; D uncertain. This CDR3 has 13 amino acids. Germline V CDR1 and CDR2: GTSNPN, SVGIG (reference sequence). V was trimmed by 4 bases and J by 4 bases, leaving 8 bases between them. The CDR3 DNA reads as TGTGCCTGGACAGGAGCCGGGGCCAACGTCCTGACTTTC. Residues: CAWTGAGANVLTF. Full variable domain (rest looked up from reference TRBV30 and TRBJ2-6): SQTIHQWPATLVQPVGSPLSLECTVEGTSNPNLYWYRQAAGRGLQLLFYSVGIGQISSEVPQNLSASRPQDRQFILSSKKLLLSDSGFYLCAWTGAGANVLTFGAGSRLTVL.

This clone occurred a few times. The CDR3 DNA sequence: TGTGCCAGCAGTGTCTCAGGGACGCTTGGGATGAACACTGAAGCTTTCTTT. Translating gives CASSVSGTLGMNTEAFF. The gene calls are TRBV25-1 and TRBJ1-1, with D perhaps matching TRBD1 (5 bases). Trimming removed 4 bases at V and 0 bases at J, with 18 bases between. Germline V lookup: CDR1 MGHDK, CDR2 SYGVNS. The CDR3 runs 17 residues.

This sequence joins TRBV27 and TRBJ2-3; D gene ambiguous. This CDR3 has 12 amino acids. Germline-derived CDR1 and CDR2 are MNHEY and SMNVEV (reference sequence). The V gene lost 5 bases and the J gene lost 1 base, with 4 bases spanning the gap. The CDR3 DNA reads TGTGCCAGCAGTCCCCGCACAGATACGCAGTATTTT. Amino acids: CASSPRTDTQYF.